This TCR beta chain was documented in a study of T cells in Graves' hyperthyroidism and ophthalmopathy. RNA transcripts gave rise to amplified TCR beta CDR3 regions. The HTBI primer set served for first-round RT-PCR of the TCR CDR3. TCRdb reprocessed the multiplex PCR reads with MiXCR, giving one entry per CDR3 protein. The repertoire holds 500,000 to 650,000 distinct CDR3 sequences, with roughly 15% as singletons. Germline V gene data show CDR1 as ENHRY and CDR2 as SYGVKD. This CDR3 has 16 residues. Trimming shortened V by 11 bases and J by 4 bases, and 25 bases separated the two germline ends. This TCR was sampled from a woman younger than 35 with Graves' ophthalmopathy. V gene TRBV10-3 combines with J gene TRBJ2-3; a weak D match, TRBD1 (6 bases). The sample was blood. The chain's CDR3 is CAAKREQGIMSDTQYF. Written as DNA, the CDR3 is TGTGCCGCCAAGAGGGAACAGGGTATAATGTCAGATACGCAGTATTTT.